The 16 T cell receptor beta chains given below trace back to one sample, sequenced in a study of tissue T cells after allogeneic stem cell transplantation. Only in-frame clones appear in the TCRdb table, and some are missing; sequencing was by immunoSEQ multiplex PCR. The sample carries 20,000 to 30,000 clones, more than 80% recorded once. Sequenced here: blood, sampled before transplantation. The source is a male donor older than 55 who later had graft-versus-host disease after an allogeneic stem cell transplant.

This rearrangement joins TRBV29-1 to TRBJ1-2, with D perhaps TRBD1 (5 bases). Germline assignment: CDR1 SQVTM and CDR2 ANQGSEA. This CDR3 comprises 13 residues. V was shortened by 6 bases and J by 0 bases, with 11 bases between the two germline ends. DNA of the CDR3: TGCAGCGTCACAGGAGCCGCTAACTATGGCTACACCTTC. Translation gives CSVTGAANYGYTF.

The chain has TRBV28 and TRBJ2-3; D call uncertain. The CDR3 runs to 16 residues. Germline V gene data show CDR1 as MDHEN and CDR2 as SYDVKM. V was cut by 5 bases and J by 2 bases, with 17 bases left in between. CDR3 in amino acids: CASSNPLVTSTDTQYF. CDR3 nucleotide sequence: TGTGCCAGCAGTAACCCCTTGGTCACCTCCACAGATACGCAGTATTTT.

The CDR3 loop reads CASSLSHGDGTQYF. CDR3 coding DNA: TGTGCCAGCAGCTTATCCCACGGGGATGGGACCCAGTACTTC. The chain uses TRBV5-4 and TRBJ2-5, with D maybe TRBD2 (5 bases). Trimming pared 2 bases from V and 7 bases from J, leaving 15 bases between. This CDR3 has 14 amino acids. Germline loops: CDR1 SGHNT, CDR2 YYREEE (reference sequence). Combining the CDR3 with reference TRBV5-4 and TRBJ2-5 gives the whole variable domain ETGVTQSPTHLIKTRGQQVTLRCSSQSGHNTVSWYQQALGQGPQFIFQYYREEENGRGNFPPRFSGLQFPNYSSELNVNALELDDSALYLCASSLSHGDGTQYFGPGTRLLVL.

V usage is TRBV6-2 or TRBV6-3 and J usage is TRBJ1-2; a possible D gene is TRBD1 (6 bases). V lost 5 bases and J 5 bases, leaving 18 bases between the germline ends. This CDR3 is 15 amino acids long. Per the germline V gene, CDR1 is MNHEY and CDR2 is SVGEGT. The CDR3: CASSPLRGGPYGYTF. As DNA, the CDR3 is TGTGCCAGCAGTCCCCTTCGGGGGGGGCCTTATGGCTACACCTTC.

Here the CDR3 reads CASSDFRTEAFF. CDR3 sequence (DNA): TGTGCCAGTAGTGACTTCCGCACTGAAGCTTTCTTT. This sequence joins TRBV19 and TRBJ1-1, with D unresolved. Germline V gives CDR1 LNHDA, CDR2 SQIVND (reference sequence). The CDR3 has 12 residues. The V end was cut by 5 bases, the J end by 4 bases, with 8 bases between.

This chain uses TRBV3-1 (or the pseudogene TRBV3-2) with TRBJ1-5; D gene unclear. V lost 1 base, J lost 0 bases, and 4 bases lay in between. CDR3 size: 14 residues. Germline lookup yields CDR1 LGHDT and CDR2 YNNKEL (reference sequence). CDR3 DNA sequence: TGTGCCAGCAGCCAAGGGGTTAGCAATCAGCCCCAGCATTTT. This translates into CASSQGVSNQPQHF.

The rearrangement uses TRBV6-5 and TRBJ1-5, with D hard to call. The CDR3 has 12 amino acids. V shed 8 bases and J shed 3 bases, with 8 bases lying between them. From germline, CDR1 is MNHEY and CDR2 SVGAGI. The CDR3 here is CASGVSNQPQHF. Written as DNA, the CDR3 is TGTGCCAGCGGGGTTTCCAATCAGCCCCAGCATTTT.

The chain combines TRBV7-9 with TRBJ1-4; D not certain. Deletions cut 6 bases from V and 5 bases from J, with 10 bases between. From germline, CDR1 is SEHNR and CDR2 FQNEAQ (reference sequence). The CDR3 has 13 amino acids. CDR3 nucleotide sequence: TGTGCCAGCAGGTTGCGAGGGAATGAAAAACTGTTTTTT. It is translated as CASRLRGNEKLFF.

This clone was seen once. The chain recombines TRBV9 with TRBJ2-3; the match to TRBD2 covers 12 bases. The ends lost 3 bases at V and 1 base at J; junction bases unmatched: 3. The V gene's germline CDR1 is SGDLS and CDR2 YYNGEE. The CDR3 runs 16 residues. The CDR3 sequence is CASSDGLAGRTDTQYF. For the CDR3, the DNA is TGTGCCAGCAGCGACGGACTAGCGGGGCGCACAGATACGCAGTATTTT.

CDR3 loop: CASSIYKANNEQFF. CDR3 nucleotide sequence: TGTGCCAGTAGTATTTATAAAGCGAACAATGAGCAGTTCTTC. The chain carries TRBV19 and TRBJ2-1; D gene ambiguous. CDR1 is LNHDA, CDR2 SQIVND, per germline (reference sequence). The germline V and J ends were trimmed by 3 bases and 5 bases, with 11 bases remaining between them. This CDR3 is 14 amino acids long.

J is TRBJ2-5 and V is TRBV21-1; TRBD1 is the table's D call and was not checked against the DNA. TRBV21-1 is a pseudogene. This CDR3 has 16 amino acids. CDR3 loop: CASSLRDRGYQETQYF. The CDR3 nucleotides are TGTGCCAGCAGCCTCCGGGACAGGGGCTACCAAGAGACCCAGTACTTC.

This chain joins TRBV5-1 and TRBJ2-5; 11 bases match TRBD1. V was pared by 4 bases and J by 1 base, with 0 bases of the junction left unmatched. There are 14 residues in the CDR3. Germline CDR1 reads SGHRS; CDR2 reads YFSETQ. CDR3 DNA: TGCGCCAGCAGCGGGACAGGGGGCCAAGAGACCCAGTACTTC. Translating it yields CASSGTGGQETQYF.

The rearrangement uses TRBV5-4 and TRBJ1-2, with 8 bases identical to TRBD1. V shed 0 bases, J shed 2 bases, and the junction held 6 bases outside the gene matches. Germline V gene sequence: CDR1 SGHNT, CDR2 YYREEE (reference sequence). CDR3 length equals 16 residues. DNA of the CDR3: TGTGCCAGCAGCTTGGAGGGGACAGGCGTGAACTATGGCTACACCTTC. It yields the protein CASSLEGTGVNYGYTF.

The chain is built from TRBV9 and TRBJ1-6; D might be TRBD1 (5 bases). CDR3 size: 16 residues. Germline V gene data show CDR1 as SGDLS and CDR2 as YYNGEE. The ends were cut back, 0 bases at V and 6 bases at J, with 13 bases in the middle. The chain's CDR3 is CASSVDGQGRNSPLHF. The DNA of the CDR3 is TGTGCCAGCAGCGTAGACGGGCAGGGCCGTAATTCACCCCTCCACTTT.

V gene TRBV5-1 combines with J gene TRBJ1-5, with D unclear. This CDR3 has 15 residues. In germline, CDR1 is SGHRS, CDR2 YFSETQ. The germline V and J ends were trimmed by 4 bases and 3 bases, with 14 bases remaining between them. CDR3 amino acids: CASSPEVGFNQPQHF. CDR3 in DNA: TGCGCCAGCAGCCCGGAGGTGGGTTTCAATCAGCCCCAGCATTTT.

The CDR3 coding sequence is TGTGCTAGTGCTATCGGGAGCTCCTATAATTCACCCCTCCACTTT. Its protein is CASAIGSSYNSPLHF. This sequence joins TRBV12-5 and TRBJ1-6; the D is unclear. CDR1 and CDR2 from the germline V gene are LGHNT and FRNRAP. This CDR3 is built from 15 residues. Trimming took 7 bases from V and 0 from J, leaving 10 bases between them.